One sample yielded the 29 T cell receptor beta chains listed below, sequenced in a study of T cells after yellow fever vaccination. One entry per CDR3 protein results from TCRdb running MiXCR on the 5' RACE reads. The table records 35,000 to 55,000 distinct CDR3 sequences, about 7% of them present only once. The specimen comprised CD8+ T cells not binding an NS4B(214-222) dextramer, sorted from PBMCs, sampled 45 days after the yellow fever booster vaccination. These receptors all come from a young man who received the YFV17D yellow fever vaccine.

This clonotype was seen ten or more times. The V call is TRBV11-2, the J call TRBJ2-2; D gene ambiguous. Germline assignment: CDR1 SGHAT and CDR2 FQNNGV. V lost 2 bases, J lost 4 bases, and 14 bases lay in between. The CDR3 runs 16 residues. The CDR3 sequence: CASSLNSVRGTGELFF. CDR3 coding DNA: TGTGCCAGCAGCTTAAACTCGGTGAGAGGCACCGGGGAGCTGTTTTTT. Combining the CDR3 with reference TRBV11-2 and TRBJ2-2 gives the whole variable domain EAGVAQSPRYKIIEKRQSVAFWCNPISGHATLYWYQQILGQGPKLLIQFQNNGVVDDSQLPKDRFSAERLKGVDSTLKIQPAKLEDSAVYLCASSLNSVRGTGELFFGEGSRLTVL.

This clonotype was seen ten or more times. The chain is built from TRBV12-3 or TRBV12-4 and TRBJ2-1, with TRBD2 matching 14 bases. The CDR3 spans 19 residues. V was pared by 5 bases and J by 5 bases, with 14 bases of the junction left unmatched. For the CDR3, the DNA is TGTGCCAGCAGTGGCGCGGGACTAGCGGGAGAGTACACGAACAATGAGCAGTTCTTC. Translation gives CASSGAGLAGEYTNNEQFF.

This clonotype has a count of ten or more. The rearrangement links TRBV6-2 or TRBV6-3 to TRBJ2-1; perhaps TRBD2 as D (5 bases). The CDR3 has 11 amino acids. Germline assignment: CDR1 MNHEY and CDR2 SVGEGT. Deletions cut 6 bases from V and 8 bases from J, with 8 bases between. The CDR3 coding sequence is TGTGCCAGCAGCATCGGGGATGAGCAGTTCTTC. Translating it yields CASSIGDEQFF.

This clonotype was found many times. The chain employs TRBV20-1 and TRBJ1-5; 7 bases align to TRBD1. The CDR3 is 16 residues long. V lost 6 bases to trimming and J lost 9 bases; unmatched junction nucleotides: 20. Germline CDR1 is DFQATT and CDR2 is SNEGSKA (reference sequence). CDR3: CSARGLGGQPSVPQHF. The CDR3 region has the DNA TGCAGTGCCCGGGGGCTCGGGGGACAGCCGTCGGTGCCCCAGCATTTT.

There are a few counts of this clonotype. The J gene is TRBJ2-1, the V gene TRBV20-1; 8 nucleotides agree with TRBD2. This CDR3 has 16 residues. The trim removed 3 bases at V and 2 bases at J, leaving 9 bases unmatched. In germline, CDR1 is DFQATT, CDR2 SNEGSKA (reference sequence). This CDR3 reads CSASRSAGAPYNEQFF. The CDR3 DNA reads TGCAGTGCTAGCAGGTCAGCGGGAGCGCCCTACAATGAGCAGTTCTTC.

This clonotype was observed a handful of times. The chain links TRBV20-1 to TRBJ1-5; D gene ambiguous. The CDR3 is made up of 17 amino acids. Germline V gene data show CDR1 as DFQATT and CDR2 as SNEGSKA (reference sequence). The V and J ends lost 0 bases and 3 bases respectively, with 18 bases between them. The CDR3 sequence: CSARDLNSPGSNQPQHF. DNA for the CDR3: TGCAGTGCTAGAGATTTGAACTCGCCGGGGTCCAATCAGCCCCAGCATTTT.

This clonotype was detected many times. The chain combines TRBV6-2 or TRBV6-3 with TRBJ2-2; 8 bases fit TRBD2. CDR3 size: 18 residues. The V segment lost 4 bases and the J segment 0 bases; nucleotides outside the gene matches: 10. Per germline, CDR1 MNHEY and CDR2 SVGEGT. The CDR3 reads CASSLGDSGNPNTGELFF. As DNA, the CDR3 is TGTGCCAGCAGTTTAGGGGATAGCGGGAACCCGAACACCGGGGAGCTGTTTTTT.

This clonotype was seen repeatedly, ten times or more. The rearrangement uses TRBV5-5 and TRBJ2-1; D call uncertain. CDR3 length equals 15 residues. Germline-derived CDR1 and CDR2 are SGHKS and YYEKEE (reference sequence). V dropped 4 bases and J dropped 7 bases, with 18 bases sitting between them. The CDR3 sequence: CASSHSDLRGNEQFF. DNA for the CDR3: TGTGCCAGCAGCCACTCCGACCTCCGAGGTAATGAGCAGTTCTTC.

This clonotype was seen ten or more times. The chain recombines TRBV29-1 with TRBJ1-2; D might be TRBD1 (5 bases). CDR3 size: 12 residues. The germline gives CDR1 SQVTM, CDR2 ANQGSEA. Trimming pared 7 bases from V and 3 bases from J, leaving 12 bases between. Written as DNA, the CDR3 is TGCAGCGGGGATACAGGCTACTATGGCTACACCTTC. This sequence encodes CSGDTGYYGYTF.

The J gene is TRBJ2-1, the V gene TRBV5-1; tentatively, D is TRBD1 or TRBD2 (5 bases each). This CDR3 has 13 amino acids. CDR1 and CDR2 (germline): SGHRS, YFSETQ. The V end was cut by 1 base, the J end by 6 bases, with 8 bases between. The CDR3 here is CASSLRGVNEQFF. The DNA for the CDR3 is TGCGCCAGCAGCTTGCGAGGGGTCAATGAGCAGTTCTTC.

V is TRBV6-1 and J is TRBJ2-4; TRBD2 agrees at 7 bases. CDR1 MNHNS and CDR2 SASEGT come from the germline V gene. The CDR3 totals 13 residues. Germline trimming cut 7 bases from V and 5 bases from J; bases unmatched to any gene: 5. The CDR3 loop is CASTSGSQNIQYF. CDR3 DNA: TGTGCCAGCACTAGCGGTTCACAAAACATTCAGTACTTC.

This clonotype was seen ten or more times. The chain couples TRBV19 to TRBJ1-1, with TRBD1 as a possible D gene (6 bases). V was cut by 4 bases and J by 1 base, with 10 bases left in between. The CDR3 spans 14 residues. From germline, CDR1 is LNHDA and CDR2 SQIVND (reference sequence). CDR3 amino acids: CASSTLDRNTEAFF. In DNA, the CDR3 is TGTGCCAGTAGTACCCTGGACAGGAACACTGAAGCTTTCTTT.

This clonotype occurred many times. This sequence joins TRBV6-5 and TRBJ2-2; 7 nucleotides agree with TRBD2. Trimming removed 0 bases from V and 0 bases from J; junction bases left unmatched: 1. This CDR3 has 16 amino acids. CDR1 MNHEY and CDR2 SVGAGI come from the germline V gene. The CDR3 DNA sequence: TGTGCCAGCAGTTACTCAGCGGGACCGAACACCGGGGAGCTGTTTTTT. It is translated as CASSYSAGPNTGELFF.

As to this clonotype: A much larger clone differs by one base, so this may be a read error. The genes are TRBV29-1 and TRBJ2-1; D may be TRBD2 (6 bases). CDR1 is SQVTM, CDR2 ANQGSEA, per germline. The CDR3 runs 12 residues. V lost 4 bases, J lost 10 bases, and 14 bases lay in between. The chain's CDR3 is CSVADGSYEQFF. CDR3 in DNA: TGCAGCGTTGCGGACGGGAGCTACGAGCAGTTCTTC.

This chain connects TRBV4-1 to TRBJ2-7; D is unclear. The germline CDR1 and CDR2 sequences are MGHRA and YSYEKL. The CDR3 consists of 12 residues. V was trimmed by 0 bases and J by 7 bases, leaving 7 bases between them. This CDR3 is CASSQDMGEQYF. CDR3 sequence (DNA): TGCGCCAGCAGCCAAGATATGGGGGAGCAGTACTTC.

Comment on this clonotype: A much more abundant neighbour one base away suggests this may be a read error. The chain uses TRBV29-1 and TRBJ2-7; D unclear. The CDR3 extends over 10 amino acids. Germline CDR1 reads SQVTM; CDR2 reads ANQGSEA. Trimming took 4 bases from V and 4 from J, leaving 5 bases between them. The CDR3 loop is CSVVEYEQYF. The CDR3 coding sequence is TGCAGCGTTGTGGAATACGAGCAGTACTTC.

This clonotype was found many times. J is TRBJ2-3 and V is TRBV4-1; a possible D gene is TRBD2 (6 bases). Germline V gene sequence: CDR1 MGHRA, CDR2 YSYEKL. This CDR3 spans 15 amino acids. V was shortened by 3 bases and J by 5 bases, with 15 bases between the two germline ends. CDR3 sequence: CASSHPPSAGDTQYF. In nucleotides, the CDR3 is TGCGCCAGCAGCCATCCCCCTAGCGCGGGAGATACGCAGTATTTT.

This clonotype was seen repeatedly, ten times or more. The rearrangement uses TRBV20-1 and TRBJ2-1; a weak D match, TRBD2 (6 bases). The germline gives CDR1 DFQATT, CDR2 SNEGSKA (reference sequence). The CDR3 loop spans 13 amino acids. The V end was cut by 7 bases, the J end by 1 base, with 11 bases between. CDR3 coding DNA: TGCAGTGTAGACGGGAGTTCCTACAATGAGCAGTTCTTC. Protein sequence: CSVDGSSYNEQFF.

This clonotype turned up a few times. The V gene is TRBV19, the J gene TRBJ2-1; D is perhaps TRBD2 (6 bases). V dropped 3 bases and J dropped 1 base, with 10 bases sitting between them. The CDR3 has 15 residues. CDR1 is LNHDA, CDR2 SQIVND, per germline (reference sequence). CDR3 DNA: TGTGCCAGTAGTATCCTCGGAGGGTCCTACAATGAGCAGTTCTTC. This encodes CASSILGGSYNEQFF.

This clonotype has ten or more counts. The chain joins TRBV7-9 to TRBJ2-5; a possible D gene is TRBD1 (5 bases). The ends were cut back, 7 bases at V and 4 bases at J, with 13 bases in the middle. Germline V lookup: CDR1 SEHNR, CDR2 FQNEAQ (reference sequence). The CDR3 loop spans 13 amino acids. The CDR3 sequence: CASTSRVRETQYF. The CDR3 bases are TGTGCCAGCACGAGCAGGGTCAGAGAGACCCAGTACTTC. Combining the CDR3 with reference TRBV7-9 and TRBJ2-5 gives the whole variable domain DTGVSQNPRHKITKRGQNVTFRCDPISEHNRLYWYRQTLGQGPEFLTYFQNEAQLEKSRLLSDRFSAERPKGSFSTLEIQRTEQGDSAMYLCASTSRVRETQYFGPGTRLLVL.

This clonotype was seen many times. This chain links TRBV6-5 with TRBJ2-1, with TRBD1 identical over 8 bases. The CDR3 has 11 residues. In germline, CDR1 is MNHEY, CDR2 SVGAGI. After removal of 6 bases from V and 16 bases from J, the junction contained 8 bases not matched to a gene. The CDR3 nucleotides are TGTGCCAGCAGCCCCGGACAGGGTCAATTCTTC. Amino acid sequence: CASSPGQGQFF.

This clonotype was observed at least ten times. This chain links TRBV19 with TRBJ2-7; perhaps TRBD2 as D (5 bases). The germline CDR1 and CDR2 sequences are LNHDA and SQIVND (reference sequence). The V gene lost 6 bases and the J gene lost 3 bases, with 18 bases spanning the gap. This CDR3 region has 15 residues. CDR3 DNA sequence: TGTGCCAGTAGCCTGGTCGGGGAAGGTTTCTACGAGCAGTACTTC. This sequence encodes CASSLVGEGFYEQYF.

This clonotype has ten or more counts. V is TRBV11-2 and J is TRBJ1-2; tentative D call: TRBD1 (5 bases). The CDR3 sequence is 12 residues long. V gave up 6 bases and J gave up 7 bases, with 12 bases separating them. CDR1 SGHAT and CDR2 FQNNGV come from the germline V gene. CDR3 sequence: CASRNRQSGYTF. As DNA, the CDR3 is TGTGCCAGCAGGAACAGACAGAGTGGCTACACCTTC.

This clonotype occurred a few times. The genes are TRBV27 and TRBJ1-2; maybe TRBD1 (5 bases). CDR3 length: 13 residues. Germline loops: CDR1 MNHEY, CDR2 SMNVEV (reference sequence). Trimming left V 5 bases short and J 3 bases short, with 10 bases between. DNA for the CDR3: TGTGCCAGCAGTGAGGACAAATACTATGGCTACACCTTC. Its protein product is CASSEDKYYGYTF.

This clonotype showed up many times. This chain links TRBV29-1 with TRBJ2-1; 7 bases match TRBD1. The CDR3 runs 13 residues. After removal of 6 bases from V and 6 bases from J, the junction contained 8 bases not matched to a gene. Germline CDR1 and CDR2: SQVTM and ANQGSEA. The CDR3 DNA sequence: TGCAGCGTAACGACAGGGAGCCGCAATGAGCAGTTCTTC. Translating gives CSVTTGSRNEQFF.

This clonotype was observed at least ten times. V and J are TRBV20-1 and TRBJ2-7; 7 positions agree with TRBD1. The CDR3 sequence is 15 residues long. From germline, CDR1 is DFQATT and CDR2 SNEGSKA (reference sequence). The V segment lost 6 bases and the J segment 3 bases; nucleotides outside the gene matches: 14. The CDR3 here is CSAKKTGTDFYEQYF. CDR3 sequence (DNA): TGCAGTGCCAAAAAAACCGGGACAGACTTCTACGAGCAGTACTTC.

This clonotype occurred many times. The V call is TRBV6-6, the J call TRBJ1-5, with D unresolved. The CDR3 loop spans 13 amino acids. Trimming took 0 bases from V and 12 from J, leaving 12 bases between them. The germline CDR1 and CDR2 sequences are MNHNY and SVGAGI (reference sequence). In DNA form, the CDR3 reads TGTGCCAGCAGTTACTCGAGTAGTTTGGGCCAGCATTTT. It is translated as CASSYSSSLGQHF.

V usage is TRBV7-9 and J usage is TRBJ1-5, with a weak D call TRBD1 (5 bases). Germline V gives CDR1 SEHNR, CDR2 FQNEAQ (reference sequence). V was pared by 2 bases and J by 5 bases, with 13 bases between. CDR3 length: 15 amino acids. The CDR3 protein is CASSLTGRSDQPQHF. The CDR3 DNA reads as TGTGCCAGCAGCTTAACAGGTCGGAGCGATCAGCCCCAGCATTTT.

This clonotype was detected ten times or more. CDR3 sequence (DNA): TGTGCCAGCGGCCCCGACGCCACCGGGGAGCTGTTTTTT. Its protein product is CASGPDATGELFF. The rearrangement links TRBV6-2 or TRBV6-3 to TRBJ2-2; D is unresolved. Germline values: CDR1 MNHEY, CDR2 SVGEGT. The germline V and J ends were trimmed by 8 bases and 4 bases, with 11 bases remaining between them. CDR3 length equals 13 residues.